This T cell receptor (beta chain) is from a study of cytomegalovirus exposure and HLA in healthy donors (dated by TCRdb to about 2017). For context, the study as a whole: According to an earlier analysis of 587 of the donors, some 180 million T cells yielded over 100 million unique TCR beta sequences and around 280 Gb of sequence data. The number of donors typed differed by locus, with roughly 629-640 for A, B, C, DRB1 and DQB1, over 500 for DQA1, about 610 for DPA1, and approximately 470 for DPB1. All discovery cohort repertoires had been generated on a single sequencing platform. In addition to the first cohort of 666 subjects, a separate validation cohort of 120 different subjects was used. Among 300 to 500 genotyped donors of the cohort, an average of roughly 230,000 unique TCR beta nucleotide sequences was sequenced per donor, of which roughly 17% were non-productive. Both class I and class II loci were covered by HLA typing, at four-digit resolution. The genetic ancestry cluster associated with self-reported Caucasian donors included around 76% of the approximately 430 genotyped donors. In an earlier analysis of roughly 580 of the donors, high-throughput TCR beta sequencing was used to judge whether each TCR beta V gene segment behaved as functional or pseudogenic. The study aimed to test whether signatures of past pathogen exposure could be identified by cataloging public T cell receptors. Using immunosequencing, the study profiled T cell repertoires from fewer than 850 subjects and related those repertoires to cytomegalovirus serostatus. Rather than drawing on any new phenotypic data, the later analysis identified candidate immune exposures from TCR beta sequences and the way those sequences occurred across donors. An early release covering roughly 640 HLA-typed donors comprised roughly 300 gigabases of sequencing data and approximately 80 million unique TCR sequences. Because of strong linkage in the cohort, 4 to 6 DR-DQ haplotypes were treated as single units for association and clustering. A later genetic analysis used genome-wide SNP genotypes for 398 of the 666 donors, treating that subset as a discovery cohort. Donor age, sex, ethnicity and CMV serostatus were compiled alongside the repertoire data. The study combined high-throughput TCR immunosequencing, statistical association of individual TCRs with disease status, and machine learning to predict cytomegalovirus infection status. A later analysis re-examined previously published TCR beta repertoires from 500 to 700 donors and added high-resolution HLA genotyping to investigate patterns of TCR occurrence. General study outcomes and caveats: A later analysis reported that several top co-occurrence clusters appeared linked to parvovirus B19, influenza, CMV and Epstein-Barr virus. Most CMV-associated TCR beta chains appeared to be HLA-restricted in a later analysis, and the HLA associations seemed to be driven largely by CMV exposure. Some IMGT-functional V segments, including TRBV6-2 and TRBV6-3, could not be distinguished by the 87-base-pair reads and were therefore excluded. The earlier analysis of some 540 of the donors excluded 15 to 20 rarely observed V segments, including chromosome 9 orphons, because counts were too low. A further reported finding was that TCR beta sequences accurately predicted the HLA-A and HLA-B alleles for most subjects in the first cohort. Across donors, most TCR sequences were observed very rarely, whereas some public TCRs were present in many individuals. An earlier analysis of around 600 of the donors showed that most TCR beta V segments appeared in productive rearrangements either about 90% or about 30% of the time, which broadly matched IMGT annotations. A later analysis found that TCR association rates varied across HLA loci, with DRB1 alleles showing the most associated TCRs and HLA-C alleles the fewest. A later genetic analysis reported fewer N-insertions in productive TCRs among donors in an Asian-associated ancestry cluster than the roughly 670-donor mean. Because HLA typing was unavailable for some donors at each locus, only the typed subset was used in association tests. The only immune exposure information available for the cohort was CMV serostatus. A later genetic analysis associated a missense DCLRE1C variant with V-gene and J-gene trimming of TCR beta chains, and an independent cohort replicated the association. Cytomegalovirus status was reported to be diagnosed by the classifier with high specificity and sensitivity in both the original and validation cohorts. A total of around 150 TCR beta chains were listed by the study as associated with cytomegalovirus. When HLA alleles, especially DR and DQ, strongly co-occurred, TCR associations were difficult to assign to individual alleles. The presence/absence analyses assumed that sequencing depth was roughly uniform across donors, and that assumption may not be true. Linkage disequilibrium might explain the correlated functional status among segregating V segments, but an unknown experimental factor could not be ruled out. A later analysis associated 16,951 TCR beta sequences with specific HLA alleles at a false discovery rate of 0.05. In vitro tests confirmed that three of the cytomegalovirus-associated TCR beta chains recognize cytomegalovirus antigens. The authors suggested that the approach could potentially be extended to other disease states and immunological phenotypes. A cluster of highly shared sequence variants was judged likely to represent a technical artifact of the sequencing pipeline. Only TCR beta chains were sequenced in this cohort, and the absence of alpha or paired-chain data limited detectable features. Compared with equally common non-associated chains, HLA-associated TCR beta chains in a later analysis were more clonally expanded and had lower generation probabilities.

As concerns this clone: Its antigen remains undetermined. Per-base quality was not reported, and no clone a single base away is much larger than it.

The cohort was made up of hundreds of healthy bone marrow donors. At the time of sampling, every cohort member was nominally healthy, though immune exposures that went unrecorded were likely present. CMV serostatus was recorded as positive for almost 300 and negative for 352 of the 666 cohort members, whereas no CMV serostatus was recorded for the donor in question. Every donor gave a peripheral blood sample, and the peripheral blood mononuclear cells from that sample were used for TCR beta sequencing. The Qiagen DNeasy Blood Extraction Kit was used to extract genomic DNA from the blood cell samples. Receptor amplification or capture employed the immunoSEQ multiplex PCR assay. The multiplex PCR relied on a mix of 60 forward primers for TCR Vbeta segments and 13 reverse primers for TCR Jbeta segments. The CDR3 region of rearranged TCR beta genes was amplified from genomic DNA with a multiplex PCR assay. Amplified TCR beta libraries were sequenced as 87-base-pair reads on the Illumina HiSeq System. The paper's processing steps were these. A later analysis tallied 80 million to 95 million unique TCR beta chains across the 666 repertoires, and about 10 million of those chains were shared by two or more donors. Raw reads were error-corrected and collapsed into unique sequences by a nearest-neighbor algorithm in which closely related sequences were merged to remove PCR and sequencing errors. CDR3 sequences were aligned to IMGT reference sequences to assign V, D and J gene segments. For a sequence to be retained, a match of at least six nucleotides was required to both a V gene segment and a J gene segment. Rearrangements were called productive when the CDR3 lacked stop codons and stayed in frame with V and J; all others were non-productive. Following IMGT convention, CDR3 was defined as the stretch from the second conserved V-encoded cysteine up to the conserved J-encoded phenylalanine. The earlier analysis of more than 450 of the donors excluded sequences that lacked an unambiguous match to a single V gene segment. An earlier analysis of a few hundred of the donors called V segments functional above 56.7% productive rearrangements and segregating when the between-donor standard deviation exceeded 5%. A statistical classification framework was developed to diagnose cytomegalovirus status using the catalog of TCR beta chain sequences. A later analysis assigned V and J genes by comparing TCR nucleotide sequences with IMGT/GENE-DB human TR gene sequences. The TCRdist pipeline was used in a later analysis to assign CDR3 sequences and most-parsimonious VDJ recombination scenarios. In a later analysis, each TCR beta chain was defined by its CDR3 amino acid sequence together with its V-gene family, and reads without a unique V-gene family were excluded. As a way to deal with suspected cross-contamination and a sequencing artifact, a later analysis dropped over 550 nucleotide sequences that were highly shared and had low generation probability. For each public chain, a later analysis derived a clonal expansion index from normalized ranks of inferred template counts within each repertoire. In a later analysis, generation probabilities were computed with a VDJ recombination model fitted to out-of-frame rearrangements, and the resulting probabilities were checked against IGoR. Hypergeometric tests were used in a later analysis to score TCR-TCR, TCR-HLA and TCR-CMV co-occurrence, with a repertoire-size bias correction applied to the TCR pairs. A later analysis estimated false discovery rates by permuting HLA or CMV assignments 20 times. In a later analysis, co-occurring TCRs were grouped using DBSCAN, and TCRdist sequence similarity was added for clustering within HLA-allele-positive subsets. Repertoires with fewer than 30,000 or more than 120,000 public chains were left out of co-occurrence clustering, as were four to six repertoires with anomalous nucleotide sharing. The table comes from immuneACCESS by way of TCRdb, which keeps in-frame sequences with V and J called. Part of the clones is missing from these tables; in studies checked, under half for an unresolved V gene and the rest for unknown reasons. V, J and clone size are those of that table, while D and trimming were read from the DNA. In this sample the table shows some 150,000 clones, 70% to 80% of which occur a single time. The biggest ten clones account for 3.5% of the sample.

From the cysteine up to the phenylalanine, the CDR3 has a length of 15 residues. Only the CDR3 region is kept as DNA, spanning 45 bases read in frame from base 1. The V end gives up 2 bases and the J end 5 bases, leaving 3 bases in the junction not matched to a gene. From a lookup of the germline V gene (reference sequence), CDR1 and CDR2 are MNHEY and SMNVEV. The V gene is TRBV27 and the J gene is TRBJ2-7, with 13 middle bases fitting TRBD2. The sample comprised PBMCs. This clonotype was obtained from a human donor in good health. The nucleotide sequence reads as follows: TGTGCCAGCAGTTTAAGGACTAGCGGGAGACACGAGCAGTACTTC. Its amino acids are CASSLRTSGRHEQYF.